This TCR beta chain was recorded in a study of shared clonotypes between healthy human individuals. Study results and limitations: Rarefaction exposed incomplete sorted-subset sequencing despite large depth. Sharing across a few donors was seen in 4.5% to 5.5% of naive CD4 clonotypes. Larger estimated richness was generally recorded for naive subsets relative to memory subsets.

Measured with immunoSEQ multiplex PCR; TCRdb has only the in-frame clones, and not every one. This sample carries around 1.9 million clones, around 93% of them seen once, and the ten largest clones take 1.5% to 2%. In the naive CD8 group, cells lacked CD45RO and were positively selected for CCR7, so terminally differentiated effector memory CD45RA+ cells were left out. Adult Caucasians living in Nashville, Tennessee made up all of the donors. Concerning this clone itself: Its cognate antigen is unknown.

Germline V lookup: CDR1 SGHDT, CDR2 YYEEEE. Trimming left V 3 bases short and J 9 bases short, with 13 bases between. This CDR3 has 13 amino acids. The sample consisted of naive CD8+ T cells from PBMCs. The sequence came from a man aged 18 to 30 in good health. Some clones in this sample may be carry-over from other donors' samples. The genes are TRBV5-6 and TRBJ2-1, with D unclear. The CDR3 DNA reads TGTGCCAGCAGCTCGACCCTCGTTGCTGAGCAGTTCTTC. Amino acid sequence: CASSSTLVAEQFF.